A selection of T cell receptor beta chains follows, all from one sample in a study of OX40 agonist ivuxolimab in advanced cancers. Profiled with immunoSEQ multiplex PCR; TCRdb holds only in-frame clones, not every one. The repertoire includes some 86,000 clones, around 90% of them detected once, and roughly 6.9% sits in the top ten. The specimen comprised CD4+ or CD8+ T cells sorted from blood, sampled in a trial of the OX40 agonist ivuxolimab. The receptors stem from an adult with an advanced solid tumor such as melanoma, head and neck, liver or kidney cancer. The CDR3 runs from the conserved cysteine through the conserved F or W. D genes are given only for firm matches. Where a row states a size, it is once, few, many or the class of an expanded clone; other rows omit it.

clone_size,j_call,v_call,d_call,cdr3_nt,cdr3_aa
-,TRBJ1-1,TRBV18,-,TGTGCCAGCTCACCTTCGGGTGGGACTGAAGCTTTCTTT,CASSPSGGTEAFF
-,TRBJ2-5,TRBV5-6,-,TGTGCCAGCAGCTTAAAAGGCTCAGGACGCCAAGAGACCCAGTACTTC,CASSLKGSGRQETQYF
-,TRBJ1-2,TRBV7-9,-,TGTGCCAGCAGCTTAAAACAGAACTATGGCTACACCTTC,CASSLKQNYGYTF
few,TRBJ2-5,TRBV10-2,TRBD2,TGCGCCAGCAGTCTAAGAAGCGGGAGATTATCGGGAGAGACCCAGTACTTC,CASSLRSGRLSGETQYF
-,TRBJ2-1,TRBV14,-,TGTGCCAGCAGCCAAGTATCTGGGTATTTCAATAATGAGCAGTTCTTC,CASSQVSGYFNNEQFF
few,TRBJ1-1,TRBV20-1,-,TGCAGTGCTAAAGAGAACACTGAAGCTTTCTTT,CSAKENTEAFF
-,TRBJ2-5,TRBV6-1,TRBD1,TGTGCCAGCAGACCGGACAGGGGCACACAAGAGACCCAGTACTTC,CASRPDRGTQETQYF
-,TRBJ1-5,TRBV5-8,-,TGTGCCAGCATTGCTGAGGTGGGTCAGCCCCAGCATTTT,CASIAEVGQPQHF
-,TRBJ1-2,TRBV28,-,TGTGCCAGCAGTACAGCGGGACCGCCACTAGCTAACTATGGCTACACCTTC,CASSTAGPPLANYGYTF
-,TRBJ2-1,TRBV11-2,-,TGTGCCAGCAGCCTCCTTTCACTCAATGAGCAGTTCTTC,CASSLLSLNEQFF
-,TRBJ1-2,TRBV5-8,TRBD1,TGTGCCAGCAGCTTAATACAGGGGTTTAACTATGGCTACACCTTC,CASSLIQGFNYGYTF
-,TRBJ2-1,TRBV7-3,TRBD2,TGTGCCAGCAGCTTAACGTCTAGCGGGAGTGTAAAGGAGCAGTTCTTC,CASSLTSSGSVKEQFF
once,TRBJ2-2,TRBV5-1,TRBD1,TGCGCCAGCAGCACCTGGGACAGGGCGAACACCGGGGAGCTGTTTTTT,CASSTWDRANTGELFF
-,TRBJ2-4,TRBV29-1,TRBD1,TGCAGCGTTGAAACAGGGGAGTCCGACATTCAGTACTTC,CSVETGESDIQYF
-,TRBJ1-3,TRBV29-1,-,TGCAGCGTGGGCCGGGACTCTGGAAACACCATATATTTT,CSVGRDSGNTIYF
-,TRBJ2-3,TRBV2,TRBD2,TGTGCCAGCAGGGCCCTAGCGGGGGGCAGACATACGCAGTATTTT,CASRALAGGRHTQYF
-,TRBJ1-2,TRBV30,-,TGTGCCTGGAGTCCCGGGGGCGGGGGCTACACCTTC,CAWSPGGGGYTF
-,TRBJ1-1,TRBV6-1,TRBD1,TGTGCCAGCAGAGGGCTGACAGGGGTTAATGAAGCTTTCTTT,CASRGLTGVNEAFF
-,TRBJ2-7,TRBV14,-,TGTGCCAGCAGCAGTAACAGGGATGGAGTCTACGAGCAGTACTTC,CASSSNRDGVYEQYF
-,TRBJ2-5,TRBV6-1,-,TGTGCCAGCAGTGAAGCCAGGGAGACCCAGTACTTC,CASSEARETQYF
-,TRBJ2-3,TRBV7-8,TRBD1,TGTGCCAGCAGGCCGGGACAGAACACAGATACGCAGTATTTT,CASRPGQNTDTQYF
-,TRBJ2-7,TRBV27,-,TGTGCCAGCAGTGCCCCATTTAAGGGGCCACGGGAGCAGTACTTC,CASSAPFKGPREQYF
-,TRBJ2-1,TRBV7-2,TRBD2,TGTGCCAGCAGCTTAGATAGCGGGATTACTAATGAGCAGTTCTTC,CASSLDSGITNEQFF
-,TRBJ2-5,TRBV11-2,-,TGTGCCAGCAGCTCCCTCACAGAGACCCAGTACTTC,CASSSLTETQYF
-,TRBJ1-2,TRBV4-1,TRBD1,TGCGCCAGCAGCCAAGGGGACAGATGGAACTATGGCTACACCTTC,CASSQGDRWNYGYTF
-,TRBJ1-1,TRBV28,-,TGTGCCAGCAGTTTTAGGAGAGGATTCGCTGAAGCTTTCTTT,CASSFRRGFAEAFF
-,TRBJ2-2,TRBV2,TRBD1,TGTGCCTACGGAAGGGGGCTAGGGGAGCTGTTTTTT,CAYGRGLGELFF
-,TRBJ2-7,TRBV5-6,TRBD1,TGTGCCAGCAGCTTTGGACAGGGAGACCACGAGCAGTACTTC,CASSFGQGDHEQYF
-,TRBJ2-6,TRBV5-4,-,TGTGCCAGCAGCTTGGTCCTCGATCCGGGTGGGGCCAACGTCCTGACTTTC,CASSLVLDPGGANVLTF
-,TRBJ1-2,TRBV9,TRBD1,TGTGCCAGCAGCGTAGAGCAGGGGGAAGGGGGCTACACCTTC,CASSVEQGEGGYTF
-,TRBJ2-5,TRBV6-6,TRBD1,TGTGCCAGCAGGGGGCCTGGGCAGGGGGCGGGGGAGACCCAGTACTTC,CASRGPGQGAGETQYF